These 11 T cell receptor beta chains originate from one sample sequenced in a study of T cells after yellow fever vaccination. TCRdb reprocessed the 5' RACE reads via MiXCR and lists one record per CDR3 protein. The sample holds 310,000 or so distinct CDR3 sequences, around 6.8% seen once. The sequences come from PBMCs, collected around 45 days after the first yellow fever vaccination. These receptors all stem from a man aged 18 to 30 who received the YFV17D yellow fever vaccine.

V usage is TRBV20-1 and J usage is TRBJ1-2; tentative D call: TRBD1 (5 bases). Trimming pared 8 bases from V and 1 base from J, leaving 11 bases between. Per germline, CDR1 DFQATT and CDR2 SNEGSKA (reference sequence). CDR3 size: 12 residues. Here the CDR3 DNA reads TGCAGTCCCGGGACCTTTAACTATGGCTACACCTTC. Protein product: CSPGTFNYGYTF.

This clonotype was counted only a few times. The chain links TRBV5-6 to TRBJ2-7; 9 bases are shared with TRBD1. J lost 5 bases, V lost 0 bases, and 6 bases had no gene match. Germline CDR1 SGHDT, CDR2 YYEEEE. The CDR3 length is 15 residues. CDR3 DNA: TGTGCCAGCAGCTTGGATCCGGGACAGGGCCACGAGCAGTACTTC. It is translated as CASSLDPGQGHEQYF.

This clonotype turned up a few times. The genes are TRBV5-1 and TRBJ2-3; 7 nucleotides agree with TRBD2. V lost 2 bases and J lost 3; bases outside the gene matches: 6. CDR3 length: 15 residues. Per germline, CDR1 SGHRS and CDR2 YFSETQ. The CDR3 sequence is CASSFRGEWTDTQYF. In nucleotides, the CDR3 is TGCGCCAGCAGCTTTCGGGGGGAGTGGACAGATACGCAGTATTTT.

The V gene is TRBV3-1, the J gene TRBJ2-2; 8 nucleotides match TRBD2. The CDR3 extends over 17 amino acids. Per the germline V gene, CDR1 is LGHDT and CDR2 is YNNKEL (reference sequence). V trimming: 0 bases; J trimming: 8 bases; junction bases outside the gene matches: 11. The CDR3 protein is CASSQETAGVVTGELFF. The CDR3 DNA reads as TGTGCCAGCAGCCAAGAGACAGCGGGGGTTGTCACAGGGGAGCTGTTTTTT.

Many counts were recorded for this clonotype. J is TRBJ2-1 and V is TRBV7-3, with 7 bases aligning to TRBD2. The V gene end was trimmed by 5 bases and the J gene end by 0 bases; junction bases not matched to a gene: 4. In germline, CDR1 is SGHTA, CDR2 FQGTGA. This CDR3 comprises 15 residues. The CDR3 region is CASSPAGSSYNEQFF. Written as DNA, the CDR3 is TGTGCCAGCAGCCCAGCGGGGAGCTCCTACAATGAGCAGTTCTTC.

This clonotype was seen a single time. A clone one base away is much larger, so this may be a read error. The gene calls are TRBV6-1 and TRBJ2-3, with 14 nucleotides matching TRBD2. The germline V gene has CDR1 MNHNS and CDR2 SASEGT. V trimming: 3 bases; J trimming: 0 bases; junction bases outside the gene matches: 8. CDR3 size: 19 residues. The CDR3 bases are TGTGCCAGCAGTGAGAGACTAGCGGGGGGGCGAGGGAGCACAGATACGCAGTATTTT. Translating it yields CASSERLAGGRGSTDTQYF.

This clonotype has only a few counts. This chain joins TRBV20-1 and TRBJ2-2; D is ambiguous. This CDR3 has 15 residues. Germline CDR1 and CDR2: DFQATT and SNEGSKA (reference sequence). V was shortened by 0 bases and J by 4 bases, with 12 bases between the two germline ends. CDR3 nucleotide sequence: TGCAGTGCTAGAGATAAGGGCTACTTCACCGGGGAGCTGTTTTTT. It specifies CSARDKGYFTGELFF.

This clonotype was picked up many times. CDR3 in amino acids: CATSDGRPFTINYGYTF. The CDR3 region has the DNA TGTGCCACCAGTGATGGGCGGCCTTTCACCATAAACTATGGCTACACCTTC. This chain uses TRBV24-1 with TRBJ1-2; no definite D call. Looked up from germline, CDR1 is KGHDR and CDR2 is SFDVKD. V was clipped by 3 bases and J by 2 bases, with 18 bases between them. The CDR3 sequence is 17 residues long.

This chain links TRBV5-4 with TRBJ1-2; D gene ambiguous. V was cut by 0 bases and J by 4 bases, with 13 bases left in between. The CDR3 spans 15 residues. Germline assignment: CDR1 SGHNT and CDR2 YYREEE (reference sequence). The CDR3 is CASSLGNGRFYGYTF. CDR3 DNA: TGTGCCAGCAGCTTGGGGAACGGCCGATTCTATGGCTACACCTTC.

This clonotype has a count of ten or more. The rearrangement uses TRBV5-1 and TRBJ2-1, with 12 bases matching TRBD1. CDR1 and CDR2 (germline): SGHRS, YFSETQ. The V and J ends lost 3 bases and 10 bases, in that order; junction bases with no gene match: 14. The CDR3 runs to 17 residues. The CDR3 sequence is CASSWGRGQGARLEQFF. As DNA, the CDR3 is TGCGCCAGCAGCTGGGGGCGGGGACAGGGGGCTCGTTTGGAGCAGTTCTTC.

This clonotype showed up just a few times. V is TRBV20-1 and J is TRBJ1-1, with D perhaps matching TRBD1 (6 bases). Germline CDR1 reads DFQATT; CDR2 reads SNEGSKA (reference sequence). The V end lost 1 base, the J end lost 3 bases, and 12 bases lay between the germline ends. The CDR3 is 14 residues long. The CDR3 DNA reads TGCAGTGCTAGAGCACCGGGGGGGCACACTGAAGCTTTCTTT. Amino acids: CSARAPGGHTEAFF.